This is a list of T cell receptor beta chains from one sample in a study of memory CD4+ T cells and cytomegalovirus serostatus. TCRdb keeps only in-frame clones here, not all; method: immunoSEQ multiplex PCR. The sample lists about 64,000 clones; approximately 71% were seen once. Sequencing used memory CD4+ T cells from blood. These TCRs come from an adult in good health and CMV-seronegative. CDR3s include the opening cysteine and the closing phenylalanine or tryptophan. Fields, in order: CDR3 DNA, CDR3 protein, clone size, V gene, CDR3 length, J gene, D gene. D genes are given only for firm matches. Where a row states a size, it is once, few, many or the class of an expanded clone; other rows omit it.

CDR3nt: TGTGCCAGCAGTCCATGGAGCGGGTCCCTAGCCAAAAACATTCAGTACTTC; CDR3aa: CASSPWSGSLAKNIQYF; abundance: .; v_gene: TRBV28; len: 17; j_gene: TRBJ2-4; d_gene: .
CDR3nt: TGCGCCAGCAGCTTGGGGGCAGGGATATATGGCTACACCTTC; CDR3aa: CASSLGAGIYGYTF; abundance: .; v_gene: TRBV5-1; len: 14; j_gene: TRBJ1-2; d_gene: .
CDR3nt: TGTGCCAGCAGCGCAGGTAGGGCCAATTCCGAGCAGTACTTC; CDR3aa: CASSAGRANSEQYF; abundance: .; v_gene: TRBV9; len: 14; j_gene: TRBJ2-7; d_gene: .
CDR3nt: TGTGCCAGCAGTTACGACCGGTCCAAAAACATTCAGTACTTC; CDR3aa: CASSYDRSKNIQYF; abundance: once; v_gene: TRBV27; len: 14; j_gene: TRBJ2-4; d_gene: .
CDR3nt: TGTGCCAGCAGTAGGGGGGTGGCCAATCAGCCCCAGCATTTT; CDR3aa: CASSRGVANQPQHF; abundance: .; v_gene: TRBV6-1; len: 14; j_gene: TRBJ1-5; d_gene: .
CDR3nt: TGCGCCAGCAGCTTGGCAGGTGGGACAGGGGTGTACACCGGGGAGCTGTTTTTT; CDR3aa: CASSLAGGTGVYTGELFF; abundance: .; v_gene: TRBV5-1; len: 18; j_gene: TRBJ2-2; d_gene: TRBD1
CDR3nt: TGCGCCAGCAGCCCTGGGACTAGCGGGAGCACAGATACGCAGTATTTT; CDR3aa: CASSPGTSGSTDTQYF; abundance: .; v_gene: TRBV5-1; len: 16; j_gene: TRBJ2-3; d_gene: TRBD2
CDR3nt: TGTGCCAGTAGGGACAGGGCCAATTCACCCCTCCACTTT; CDR3aa: CASRDRANSPLHF; abundance: .; v_gene: TRBV19; len: 13; j_gene: TRBJ1-6; d_gene: TRBD1
CDR3nt: TGTGCCAGCGGATTTAAGGGGACTATTAATGAGCAGTTCTTC; CDR3aa: CASGFKGTINEQFF; abundance: .; v_gene: TRBV6-6; len: 14; j_gene: TRBJ2-1; d_gene: TRBD2
CDR3nt: TGTGCCAGCAGCCAATGGACAGGGGCCTATGGCTACACCTTC; CDR3aa: CASSQWTGAYGYTF; abundance: .; v_gene: TRBV14; len: 14; j_gene: TRBJ1-2; d_gene: TRBD1
CDR3nt: TGCGCCAGCAGCCTGGGACTAGCGGGACCTGAGCAGTTCTTC; CDR3aa: CASSLGLAGPEQFF; abundance: .; v_gene: TRBV5-1; len: 14; j_gene: TRBJ2-1; d_gene: TRBD2
CDR3nt: TGTGCCAGCAGGGTAGGGACTAGCTGGGCCCAAGAGACCCAGTACTTC; CDR3aa: CASRVGTSWAQETQYF; abundance: .; v_gene: TRBV27; len: 16; j_gene: TRBJ2-5; d_gene: TRBD2
CDR3nt: TGCAGCGTCGGACAGGGATATGATCAGCCCCAGCATTTT; CDR3aa: CSVGQGYDQPQHF; abundance: many; v_gene: TRBV29-1; len: 13; j_gene: TRBJ1-5; d_gene: TRBD1
CDR3nt: TGCGCCAGCAGCCAAGATCAACGACTAGCGGGAGGAAGTGAGCAGTTCTTC; CDR3aa: CASSQDQRLAGGSEQFF; abundance: .; v_gene: TRBV4-1; len: 17; j_gene: TRBJ2-1; d_gene: TRBD2
CDR3nt: TGTGCCAGCAGCTTGCGGGTGAACACCGGGGAGCTGTTTTTT; CDR3aa: CASSLRVNTGELFF; abundance: few; v_gene: TRBV5-6; len: 14; j_gene: TRBJ2-2; d_gene: .
CDR3nt: TGTGCCAGCTCACCACTGACAGGATCCTTGAACACTGAAGCTTTCTTT; CDR3aa: CASSPLTGSLNTEAFF; abundance: once; v_gene: TRBV18; len: 16; j_gene: TRBJ1-1; d_gene: .
CDR3nt: TGTGCCAGTAGTATATTGCCCGCTGACAGTCACACTGAAGCTTTCTTT; CDR3aa: CASSILPADSHTEAFF; abundance: .; v_gene: TRBV19; len: 16; j_gene: TRBJ1-1; d_gene: .
CDR3nt: TGTGCCAGCAGCAAAACCGGGACAATTAACACTGAAGCTTTCTTT; CDR3aa: CASSKTGTINTEAFF; abundance: .; v_gene: TRBV21-1; len: 15; j_gene: TRBJ1-1; d_gene: .
CDR3nt: TGTGCCAGCAAAGACAGGGTGGTCGGGGAGCAGTACTTC; CDR3aa: CASKDRVVGEQYF; abundance: .; v_gene: TRBV2; len: 13; j_gene: TRBJ2-7; d_gene: TRBD1
CDR3nt: TGTGCCAGCAGACGAGGGACAGGGAGAGGCTATGGCTACACCTTC; CDR3aa: CASRRGTGRGYGYTF; abundance: .; v_gene: TRBV6-5; len: 15; j_gene: TRBJ1-2; d_gene: TRBD1
CDR3nt: TGTGCCAGCAGCTCCCGGGACACCCACTCTGGAAACACCATATATTTT; CDR3aa: CASSSRDTHSGNTIYF; abundance: few; v_gene: TRBV5-8; len: 16; j_gene: TRBJ1-3; d_gene: .
CDR3nt: TGTGCCATCAGTGACCCCGGGACAGAGAAATCTGGCTACACCTTC; CDR3aa: CAISDPGTEKSGYTF; abundance: .; v_gene: TRBV10-3; len: 15; j_gene: TRBJ1-2; d_gene: TRBD1
CDR3nt: TGTGCCAGCAGCTTTGACATAAATCAGCCCCAGCATTTT; CDR3aa: CASSFDINQPQHF; abundance: .; v_gene: TRBV6-1; len: 13; j_gene: TRBJ1-5; d_gene: .
CDR3nt: TGTGCCTGGAGTGTACGAGGGACAGGGAATGAAAAACTGTTTTTT; CDR3aa: CAWSVRGTGNEKLFF; abundance: once; v_gene: TRBV30; len: 15; j_gene: TRBJ1-4; d_gene: TRBD1
CDR3nt: TGTGCCAGCAGGAACAGGGAGGAGAGGGAGTTCTTC; CDR3aa: CASRNREEREFF; abundance: .; v_gene: TRBV7-9; len: 12; j_gene: TRBJ2-1; d_gene: .
CDR3nt: TGTGCCAGCAGGACCCATCGGCGGAACACTGAAGCTTTCTTT; CDR3aa: CASRTHRRNTEAFF; abundance: .; v_gene: TRBV28; len: 14; j_gene: TRBJ1-1; d_gene: .
CDR3nt: TGTGCCAGCAGCAAGGGGACTAGCGGATCCTACGAGCAGTACTTC; CDR3aa: CASSKGTSGSYEQYF; abundance: .; v_gene: TRBV5-4; len: 15; j_gene: TRBJ2-7; d_gene: TRBD2
CDR3nt: TGTGCCTGGAGTGTTGACCAGAGCTCCTACGAGCAGTACTTC; CDR3aa: CAWSVDQSSYEQYF; abundance: .; v_gene: TRBV30; len: 14; j_gene: TRBJ2-7; d_gene: .
CDR3nt: TGCAGCTCCCGCTCAGGATTCGACTATGGCTACACCTTC; CDR3aa: CSSRSGFDYGYTF; abundance: .; v_gene: TRBV29-1; len: 13; j_gene: TRBJ1-2; d_gene: .
CDR3nt: TGCGCCAGCAGTGAGCTTTCCGGACTAGCGGGGGGGCAAACTGAAAAAAGGTATGAGCAGTTCTTC; CDR3aa: CASSELSGLAGGQTEKRYEQFF; abundance: .; v_gene: TRBV10-2; len: 22; j_gene: TRBJ2-1; d_gene: TRBD2
CDR3nt: TGTGCCAGCAGCTTGACTAGCAATCAGCCCCAGCATTTT; CDR3aa: CASSLTSNQPQHF; abundance: .; v_gene: TRBV7-2; len: 13; j_gene: TRBJ1-5; d_gene: .
CDR3nt: TGTGCCAGCTCACCACCACACGGGGACGAAAAACTGTTTTTT; CDR3aa: CASSPPHGDEKLFF; abundance: few; v_gene: TRBV18; len: 14; j_gene: TRBJ1-4; d_gene: .
CDR3nt: TGTGCCAGCAGCCATCCGGCATCCGAGCAGTACTTC; CDR3aa: CASSHPASEQYF; abundance: .; v_gene: TRBV14; len: 12; j_gene: TRBJ2-7; d_gene: .
CDR3nt: TGTGCCAGCAGCTTGGATGGCAATGAGCAGTTCTTC; CDR3aa: CASSLDGNEQFF; abundance: .; v_gene: TRBV5-8; len: 12; j_gene: TRBJ2-1; d_gene: .
CDR3nt: TGTGCCAGCAGGGGAGGGCGGGCCGGTTTTACCGGGGAGCTGTTTTTT; CDR3aa: CASRGGRAGFTGELFF; abundance: .; v_gene: TRBV2; len: 16; j_gene: TRBJ2-2; d_gene: TRBD2
CDR3nt: TGCAGCGGTGTGGGACAGGCGAACACTGAAGCTTTCTTT; CDR3aa: CSGVGQANTEAFF; abundance: .; v_gene: TRBV29-1; len: 13; j_gene: TRBJ1-1; d_gene: TRBD1
CDR3nt: TGTGCCAGCTCACCTGGCCAGAACTACGAGCAGTACTTC; CDR3aa: CASSPGQNYEQYF; abundance: .; v_gene: TRBV18; len: 13; j_gene: TRBJ2-7; d_gene: .
CDR3nt: TGTGCCAGCAGCTTACAGGGATTAGGTGAGCAGTTCTTC; CDR3aa: CASSLQGLGEQFF; abundance: .; v_gene: TRBV7-6; len: 13; j_gene: TRBJ2-1; d_gene: .
CDR3nt: TGTGCCTGGAGTCGGACACCCGGTGAGCAGTTCTTC; CDR3aa: CAWSRTPGEQFF; abundance: .; v_gene: TRBV30; len: 12; j_gene: TRBJ2-1; d_gene: .
CDR3nt: TGTGCCATCCGTGACGGGACAGGGAGATCCTACAATGAGCAGTTCTTC; CDR3aa: CAIRDGTGRSYNEQFF; abundance: .; v_gene: TRBV10-3; len: 16; j_gene: TRBJ2-1; d_gene: TRBD1
CDR3nt: TGTGCCAGCAGTCCGGGGACATCGAACACCGGGGAGCTGTTTTTT; CDR3aa: CASSPGTSNTGELFF; abundance: .; v_gene: TRBV6-1; len: 15; j_gene: TRBJ2-2; d_gene: .
CDR3nt: TGTGCCAGCAGCTTAGGTGATATCACCCTACTTACTTATGGCTACACCTTC; CDR3aa: CASSLGDITLLTYGYTF; abundance: .; v_gene: TRBV7-2; len: 17; j_gene: TRBJ1-2; d_gene: .
CDR3nt: TGCGCCAGCAGCTTGGGCGGTTATGAAAAACTGTTTTTT; CDR3aa: CASSLGGYEKLFF; abundance: .; v_gene: TRBV5-1; len: 13; j_gene: TRBJ1-4; d_gene: .
CDR3nt: TGTGCCAGCAGCCAACCCCTGGACAGGGGGGACACAGATACGCAGTATTTT; CDR3aa: CASSQPLDRGDTDTQYF; abundance: once; v_gene: TRBV4-2; len: 17; j_gene: TRBJ2-3; d_gene: TRBD1
CDR3nt: TGCGCCAGCAGCTTGGGAACGGGGGCTGGGTCACCCCTCCACTTT; CDR3aa: CASSLGTGAGSPLHF; abundance: .; v_gene: TRBV5-1; len: 15; j_gene: TRBJ1-6; d_gene: .
CDR3nt: TGCGCCAGCAGCCGGCCGAGCTCTGGGGCCAACGTCCTGACTTTC; CDR3aa: CASSRPSSGANVLTF; abundance: .; v_gene: TRBV4-1; len: 15; j_gene: TRBJ2-6; d_gene: .
CDR3nt: TGCGCCAGCAGTTCAAGTATGAACACTGAAGCTTTCTTT; CDR3aa: CASSSSMNTEAFF; abundance: few; v_gene: TRBV10-1; len: 13; j_gene: TRBJ1-1; d_gene: .
CDR3nt: TGTGCCAGCAGCTTCACAGGGGGCGGTGGAAACACCATATATTTT; CDR3aa: CASSFTGGGGNTIYF; abundance: .; v_gene: TRBV7-2; len: 15; j_gene: TRBJ1-3; d_gene: TRBD1
CDR3nt: TGTGCCAGCAGCGAGGGACAGGGGGTCGCTGAAGCTTTCTTT; CDR3aa: CASSEGQGVAEAFF; abundance: .; v_gene: TRBV9; len: 14; j_gene: TRBJ1-1; d_gene: TRBD1
CDR3nt: TGTGCCAGCAGCCAGGGACGGCTAGCCAAAAACATTCAGTACTTC; CDR3aa: CASSQGRLAKNIQYF; abundance: few; v_gene: TRBV7-2; len: 15; j_gene: TRBJ2-4; d_gene: .
CDR3nt: TGTGCCAGCAAACCAGACAATCAGCCCCAGCATTTT; CDR3aa: CASKPDNQPQHF; abundance: .; v_gene: TRBV2; len: 12; j_gene: TRBJ1-5; d_gene: .
CDR3nt: TGCAGCGTTCCGCAAGCAAGACGGTACAATGAGCAGTTCTTC; CDR3aa: CSVPQARRYNEQFF; abundance: .; v_gene: TRBV29-1; len: 14; j_gene: TRBJ2-1; d_gene: .
CDR3nt: TGCGCCAGCAGCTTGGGTTCTGGGGGCTTGGACACTGAAGCTTTCTTT; CDR3aa: CASSLGSGGLDTEAFF; abundance: .; v_gene: TRBV5-1; len: 16; j_gene: TRBJ1-1; d_gene: .
CDR3nt: TGTGCCAGCATCAATAGGGAGGGGTCAGGGTATGGCTACACCTTC; CDR3aa: CASINREGSGYGYTF; abundance: .; v_gene: TRBV6-6; len: 15; j_gene: TRBJ1-2; d_gene: .
CDR3nt: TGTGCCAGCAGCTTAGTGCCCCCGGGACAGGGTCACTATGGCTACACCTTC; CDR3aa: CASSLVPPGQGHYGYTF; abundance: .; v_gene: TRBV7-9; len: 17; j_gene: TRBJ1-2; d_gene: TRBD1
CDR3nt: TGTGCCAGCAGTGGACAGTCTACTAGCGGGAGCGCTGGGTTTTACGAGCAGTACTTC; CDR3aa: CASSGQSTSGSAGFYEQYF; abundance: .; v_gene: TRBV28; len: 19; j_gene: TRBJ2-7; d_gene: TRBD2
CDR3nt: TGTGCCTGGAGTGTACTACTAGCGGGAGCCGGGGAGCTGTTTTTT; CDR3aa: CAWSVLLAGAGELFF; abundance: .; v_gene: TRBV30; len: 15; j_gene: TRBJ2-2; d_gene: TRBD2
CDR3nt: TGTGCCAGCAGCATCCCGGGGACTAGCGGGAGGTTCTACTACGAGCAGTACTTC; CDR3aa: CASSIPGTSGRFYYEQYF; abundance: .; v_gene: TRBV21-1; len: 18; j_gene: TRBJ2-7; d_gene: .